Each of the 31 T cell receptor beta chains below was sequenced from the same sample in a study of cytomegalovirus exposure and HLA in healthy donors. A multiplex PCR was run with 60 Vbeta primers and 13 Jbeta primers. Sequenced by immunoSEQ multiplex PCR; TCRdb stores in-frame clones only, minus some. The sample includes approximately 130,000 clones. Sample: PBMCs. Receptors originate from a woman in her sixties in good health and CMV-seronegative.

The J gene is TRBJ1-1, the V gene TRBV5-8; possibly TRBD1 for D (6 bases). The germline V gene encodes CDR1 SGHTS and CDR2 YDEGEE. Trimming took 3 bases from V and 4 from J, leaving 13 bases between them. The CDR3 covers 14 residues. The CDR3 DNA follows: TGTGCCAGCAGCTCCCAGGGGATTGGCACTGAAGCTTTCTTT. It codes for CASSSQGIGTEAFF.

V and J are TRBV5-4 and TRBJ2-3, with 10 bases that match TRBD2. CDR1 SGHNT and CDR2 YYREEE come from the germline V gene (reference sequence). V was pared by 3 bases and J by 0 bases, with 4 bases of the junction left unmatched. The CDR3 loop spans 16 amino acids. The CDR3 DNA reads as TGTGCCAGCAGCTCTCTAGCGGGGGTCAGCACAGATACGCAGTATTTT. Translated: CASSSLAGVSTDTQYF.

CDR3: CASSQDRGYSGNTIYF. The CDR3, as DNA: TGTGCCAGCAGCCAAGATAGGGGCTACTCTGGAAACACCATATATTTT. The genes are TRBV4-2 and TRBJ1-3; weak D call: TRBD1 (5 bases). V was pared by 0 bases and J by 0 bases, with 9 bases between. CDR1 is LGHNA and CDR2 is YNFKEQ in the germline V gene. The CDR3 sequence is 16 residues long.

The J gene is TRBJ2-6, the V gene TRBV5-4; 8 bases are shared with TRBD2. Per the germline V gene, CDR1 is SGHNT and CDR2 is YYREEE (reference sequence). Germline trimming cut 4 bases from V and 3 bases from J; bases unmatched to any gene: 6. This CDR3 region has 16 residues. The CDR3 DNA follows: TGTGCCAGCAGCCGGGGGGGCGGGTATGGGGCCAACGTCCTGACTTTC. This codes for CASSRGGGYGANVLTF.

The V gene is TRBV6-5, the J gene TRBJ2-7; the match to TRBD2 covers 11 bases. The V segment lost 5 bases and the J segment 1 base; nucleotides outside the gene matches: 4. The CDR3 is 15 residues long. Germline values: CDR1 MNHEY, CDR2 SVGAGI. The CDR3 DNA follows: TGTGCCAGCAGTACTACTAGCGGGAGTTCCTACGAGCAGTACTTC. Protein product: CASSTTSGSSYEQYF.

The CDR3 bases are TGTGCCAGCAGTTCACCGGGACTAGCCTCATATGAGCAGTTCTTC. It translates to CASSSPGLASYEQFF. The gene calls are TRBV6-5 and TRBJ2-1; 9 nucleotides line up with TRBD2. J lost 8 bases, V lost 4 bases, and 9 bases had no gene match. Per the germline V gene, CDR1 is MNHEY and CDR2 is SVGAGI. The CDR3 runs to 15 residues.

The chain has TRBV10-3 and TRBJ2-3; possible D gene TRBD2, 6 bases. Germline assignment: CDR1 ENHRY and CDR2 SYGVKD. This CDR3 is built from 14 residues. Trimming took off 6 bases at V and 2 bases at J, with 12 bases between the two ends. CDR3 amino acids: CAIRRGELTDTQYF. CDR3 DNA: TGTGCCATCAGGCGCGGGGAGCTCACAGATACGCAGTATTTT.

The chain carries TRBV19 and TRBJ1-5; perhaps TRBD1 as D (5 bases). The germline V and J ends were trimmed by 5 bases and 1 base, with 12 bases remaining between them. The germline V gene encodes CDR1 LNHDA and CDR2 SQIVND (reference sequence). The CDR3 length is 15 residues. CDR3 residues: CASSSYRISNQPQHF. The CDR3 DNA is TGTGCCAGTAGTTCCTACAGGATCAGCAATCAGCCCCAGCATTTT.

The rearrangement links TRBV6-1 to TRBJ1-5, with TRBD1 matching over 7 bases. The ends lost 8 bases at V and 3 bases at J; junction bases unmatched: 7. This CDR3 contains 14 residues. CDR1 is MNHNS, CDR2 SASEGT, per germline. The CDR3, as DNA: TGTGCCAGCCGGGACAGCGCCCTCAATCAGCCCCAGCATTTT. It encodes CASRDSALNQPQHF.

The CDR3 coding sequence is TGTGCCAGCAGTTACTCCCCAGGGGTACTACCTGAAGCTTTCTTT. The encoded protein is CASSYSPGVLPEAFF. This rearrangement joins TRBV6-5 to TRBJ1-1; a possible D gene is TRBD1 (6 bases). The CDR3 has 15 residues. The ends were cut back, 0 bases at V and 6 bases at J, with 14 bases in the middle. From germline, CDR1 is MNHEY and CDR2 SVGAGI.

The chain carries TRBV4-1 and TRBJ1-4; 9 bases match TRBD1. The CDR3 runs 17 residues. The J segment lost 4 bases and the V segment lost 3 bases, leaving 9 bases of the junction unmatched. Looked up from germline, CDR1 is MGHRA and CDR2 is YSYEKL. The CDR3 DNA sequence: TGCGCCAGCAGCCAGGGACAGGGTGAGGTGGGTAATGAAAAACTGTTTTTT. Translating gives CASSQGQGEVGNEKLFF.

The CDR3 here is CASSLRGETQYF. The CDR3 DNA reads TGTGCCAGCAGCCTCAGGGGGGAGACCCAGTACTTC. This chain uses TRBV2 with TRBJ2-5; 7 nucleotides match TRBD1. V was pared by 6 bases and J by 5 bases, with 3 bases of the junction left unmatched. CDR3 length equals 12 residues. CDR1 and CDR2 (germline): SNHLY, FYNNEI.

The gene calls are TRBV6-1 and TRBJ2-1; no clear D gene. Germline values: CDR1 MNHNS, CDR2 SASEGT. Trimming stripped 1 base from V and 0 bases from J, with 4 bases between. The CDR3 runs 14 residues. The chain's CDR3 is CASSEESSYNEQFF. CDR3 DNA: TGTGCCAGCAGTGAAGAGAGCTCCTACAATGAGCAGTTCTTC.

The V call is TRBV5-4, the J call TRBJ1-2; D uncertain. There are 15 residues in the CDR3. V shed 1 base and J shed 4 bases, with 14 bases lying between them. Per the germline V gene, CDR1 is SGHNT and CDR2 is YYREEE (reference sequence). CDR3 protein: CASSLNAGIIYGYTF. In nucleotides, the CDR3 is TGTGCCAGCAGCTTGAATGCAGGAATTATCTATGGCTACACCTTC.

For the CDR3, the DNA is TGCGCCAGCAGTCCCGGACAGGGCTATTCCTACGAGCAGTACTTC. Translating gives CASSPGQGYSYEQYF. The rearrangement joins TRBV5-1 to TRBJ2-7, with 8 bases matching TRBD1. The CDR3 spans 15 residues. Germline V lookup: CDR1 SGHRS, CDR2 YFSETQ. The trim removed 5 bases at V and 1 base at J, leaving 8 bases unmatched.

The rearrangement joins TRBV5-8 to TRBJ1-2, with a possible D match to TRBD1 (5 bases). The germline V and J ends were trimmed by 0 bases and 2 bases, with 11 bases remaining between them. The CDR3 extends over 15 amino acids. The V gene's germline CDR1 is SGHTS and CDR2 YDEGEE. The CDR3 DNA follows: TGTGCCAGCAGCTTGGTGCCGGAGGGGAACTATGGCTACACCTTC. Translation: CASSLVPEGNYGYTF.

The J gene is TRBJ2-1, the V gene TRBV5-1; possibly TRBD2 for D (5 bases). Looked up from germline, CDR1 is SGHRS and CDR2 is YFSETQ. V lost 2 bases, J lost 6 bases, and 15 bases lay in between. This CDR3 spans 15 amino acids. DNA for the CDR3: TGCGCCAGCAGCTTTAGCAGCGGCGCCTCCAATGAGCAGTTCTTC. This sequence encodes CASSFSSGASNEQFF.

The chain recombines TRBV9 with TRBJ1-1; a possible D gene is TRBD1 (5 bases). Germline lookup yields CDR1 SGDLS and CDR2 YYNGEE. The CDR3 has 15 amino acids. V lost 4 bases and J lost 5, with 18 bases in between. CDR3 in DNA: TGTGCCAGCAGCCCTCAACCCACAGGCTTAACTGAAGCTTTCTTT. Residues: CASSPQPTGLTEAFF.

The chain combines TRBV27 with TRBJ2-7; 10 bases align to TRBD1. This CDR3 is 14 amino acids long. Losses at the gene ends were 8 bases for V and 3 bases for J; bases not matched to a gene: 7. Looked up from germline, CDR1 is MNHEY and CDR2 is SMNVEV (reference sequence). CDR3 sequence: CASSRQGANYEQYF. Written as DNA, the CDR3 is TGTGCCAGCTCCCGACAGGGGGCAAACTACGAGCAGTACTTC.

This sequence joins TRBV29-1 and TRBJ2-6; D is unclear. V gave up 4 bases and J gave up 2 bases, with 6 bases separating them. From germline, CDR1 is SQVTM and CDR2 ANQGSEA. This CDR3 has 13 amino acids. DNA for the CDR3: TGCAGCGTTGGGAGTGCTGGGGCCAACGTCCTGACTTTC. Its translation is CSVGSAGANVLTF.

The chain is built from TRBV15 and TRBJ1-2, with TRBD1 identical over 9 bases. Germline V gene data show CDR1 as LNHNV and CDR2 as YYDKDF (reference sequence). The V segment lost 0 bases and the J segment 8 bases; nucleotides outside the gene matches: 10. This CDR3 is built from 16 residues. Written as DNA, the CDR3 is TGTGCCACCAGCAGAGATCTACAGGGGGCTTTGGGCGGCTACACCTTC. Protein sequence: CATSRDLQGALGGYTF.

The chain links TRBV28 to TRBJ2-1; 8 bases are a match to TRBD2. V was clipped by 7 bases and J by 6 bases; unmatched bases: 8. The V gene's germline CDR1 is MDHEN and CDR2 SYDVKM. The length of the CDR3 is 14 residues. The CDR3 DNA reads TGTGCCAGCAATCGAGCGGGAGCCTTCAATGAGCAGTTCTTC. Protein sequence: CASNRAGAFNEQFF. The full variable domain, rest sourced from reference TRBV28 and TRBJ2-1, is DVKVTQSSRYLVKRTGEKVFLECVQDMDHENMFWYRQDPGLGLRLIYFSYDVKMKEKGDIPEGYSVSREKKERFSLILESASTNQTSMYLCASNRAGAFNEQFFGPGTRLTVL.

The rearrangement uses TRBV28 and TRBJ1-4; D is unresolved. CDR3 size: 17 residues. V was shortened by 2 bases and J by 4 bases, with 17 bases between the two germline ends. Looked up from germline, CDR1 is MDHEN and CDR2 is SYDVKM. CDR3 protein: CASSLPLGQAFNEKLFF. The CDR3 DNA follows: TGTGCCAGCAGTTTACCTCTTGGGCAGGCCTTTAATGAAAAACTGTTTTTT.

The V call is TRBV25-1, the J call TRBJ2-7; 9 nucleotides match TRBD1. Germline CDR1 MGHDK, CDR2 SYGVNS. The CDR3 is made up of 15 amino acids. With V trimmed by 3 bases and J by 2 bases, 5 bases remained unmatched. CDR3 in DNA: TGTGCCAGCAGTGATATACAGGGGGCTCCCTACGAGCAGTACTTC. The encoded protein is CASSDIQGAPYEQYF.

The chain links TRBV4-1 to TRBJ1-1; 7 nucleotides line up with TRBD1. CDR1 is MGHRA and CDR2 is YSYEKL in the germline V gene. V was pared by 2 bases and J by 0 bases, with 18 bases of the junction left unmatched. The CDR3 is 20 amino acids. The CDR3 spells CASSQPRFEGARRMNTEAFF. In nucleotides, the CDR3 is TGCGCCAGCAGCCAACCGAGATTCGAGGGGGCGCGACGTATGAACACTGAAGCTTTCTTT.

The chain combines TRBV7-2 with TRBJ2-2, with 7 positions matching TRBD2. Germline V lookup: CDR1 SGHTA, CDR2 FQGNSA. Unmatched junction bases numbered 16, after V lost 5 bases and J lost 7 bases. The CDR3 extends over 17 amino acids. CDR3 protein: CASSLPKQSGAGGELFF. The CDR3 DNA reads TGTGCCAGCAGCCTCCCTAAGCAGAGCGGGGCTGGCGGGGAGCTGTTTTTT.

V gene TRBV5-1 combines with J gene TRBJ2-7; D is ambiguous. In germline, CDR1 is SGHRS, CDR2 YFSETQ. This CDR3 has 12 amino acids. V lost 0 bases to trimming and J lost 5 bases, with 6 bases between them. CDR3 region: CASSLAVDEQYF. In nucleotides, the CDR3 is TGCGCCAGCAGCTTGGCTGTCGACGAGCAGTACTTC.

The chain couples TRBV14 to TRBJ2-3; 10 bases fit TRBD2. The CDR3 runs 16 residues. Germline assignment: CDR1 SGHDN and CDR2 FVKESK. V shed 0 bases and J 4 bases; nucleotides not matched to a gene: 4. CDR3 in DNA: TGTGCCAGCAGCCAAGAGCCTAGCGGGGGAGCAGATACGCAGTATTTT. Translating gives CASSQEPSGGADTQYF.

V is TRBV5-1 and J is TRBJ2-3, with 12 bases aligning to TRBD2. V gave up 4 bases and J gave up 10 bases; unmatched junction bases: 16. Germline V lookup: CDR1 SGHRS, CDR2 YFSETQ. CDR3 length: 17 residues. The CDR3 protein is CASSPRWASGGAGSQYF. CDR3 nucleotide sequence: TGCGCCAGCAGCCCCCGATGGGCTAGCGGGGGGGCCGGGTCGCAGTATTTT. The full variable domain, rest sourced from reference TRBV5-1 and TRBJ2-3, is KAGVTQTPRYLIKTRGQQVTLSCSPISGHRSVSWYQQTPGQGLQFLFEYFSETQRNKGNFPGRFSGRQFSNSRSEMNVSTLELGDSALYLCASSPRWASGGAGSQYFGPGTRLTVL.

CDR3: CASSSNSMVSTF. The CDR3 region has the DNA TGTGCCAGCTCAAGTAATTCTATGGTGAGCACCTTC. The genes are TRBV2 and TRBJ1-2; D gene uncertain. Germline V lookup: CDR1 SNHLY, CDR2 FYNNEI. Trimming shortened V by 8 bases and J by 13 bases, and 20 bases separated the two germline ends. This CDR3 is 12 amino acids long.

This chain links TRBV19 with TRBJ2-1, with 12 bases aligning to TRBD2. Trimming at V came to 7 bases and at J to 2 bases, leaving 9 bases not matched to a gene. Germline V lookup: CDR1 LNHDA, CDR2 SQIVND (reference sequence). The CDR3 has 17 residues. Here the CDR3 reads CASTPASGRGTYNEQFF. The CDR3 bases are TGTGCCAGTACCCCTGCTAGCGGGAGGGGGACCTACAATGAGCAGTTCTTC.